This T cell receptor beta chain came from a study of blood T cell repertoires in COVID-19 (TCRdb year 2020). Context from the whole study: Samples covering the acute and convalescent phases of COVID-19 were provided by collaborators in the United States, Italy and Spain. Sample metadata almost always included a de-identified subject ID, COVID-19 status, age in years and sex. The material from the prospective study consisted of cDNA or gDNA derived from T cells, B-cell-depleted T cells, or PBMCs. The repertoires were made available in a free public database intended to serve as a resource for research on the immune response to SARS-CoV-2. Samples were obtained from the ongoing ImmuneRACE study (first 160 participants) and from about 1,300 subjects provided by 6 global collaborators. Where HLA class I and class II types were available, the types were taken from metadata supplied by the sample provider, not from assay-based typing. Subjects who had been exposed to COVID-19, were actively infected with it, or had recovered from it provided the deeply sampled blood TCRbeta repertoires that made up the dataset.

The study at large found these results: How much clinical and demographic metadata was included differed by source and by participant, and the metadata was provided uncurated.

CDR1 and CDR2, per the germline V gene (reference sequence), are MNHEY and SMNVEV. The CDR3 spans 12 residues, from the cysteine through the phenylalanine. The read is trimmed to its CDR3 DNA, 36 bases read in frame from base 1. Trimming costs V 6 bases and J 2 bases, and their ends lie 7 bases apart. The table lists this clone with a few counts. Its antigen target is currently unknown. Base quality data are lacking; no much larger clone is found one base away. The immunoSEQ Assay, a bias-controlled multiplex PCR, was used to amplify TCRbeta CDR3 regions from genomic DNA. The authors' analysis ran thus. The number of nucleated cells in each sample was estimated from the amplification of reference gene primers within the assay. To quantify the absolute abundance of each unique TCRbeta CDR3 rearrangement, sequence reads were collapsed and filtered. For each sample, productive Simpson clonality was calculated as the square root of Simpson's diversity index across productive rearrangements. TCRdb limited this immuneACCESS table to in-frame rearrangements with V and J called. A share of clones is missing; checked studies link under half to unresolved V genes, and the rest is unexplained. The D gene and trimming were derived from the DNA, and the V and J assignments and clone size from that table. The table for this sample lists about 240,000 clones; about 83% of them were counted only once. More than 9% of the sample is held by the ten biggest clonotypes.

Whole blood was collected in K2EDTA tubes by collaborating institutions according to the institutions' own protocols. For TCRbeta analysis, collaborators shipped samples as frozen whole blood, isolated PBMCs, or DNA extracted from either of those sample types. The receptor was isolated from a man aged 80 or over with acute or convalescent COVID-19. In this chain, TRBV27 is recombined with TRBJ1-2, with a weak D call of TRBD1 (5 bases match). The sequenced sample consisted of peripheral blood. The nucleotide sequence reads as follows: TGTGCCAGCAGGCAGGGAAACTATGGCTACACCTTC. This yields the protein CASRQGNYGYTF.